Presented here are 28 T cell receptor beta chains from one specimen sequenced in a study of long-term antiretroviral therapy in people with HIV. Running of the v3.0 immunoSEQ assay took place at survey level. Libraries were prepared by immunoSEQ multiplex PCR; TCRdb keeps only in-frame clonotypes and omits some of them. The table includes about 16,000 clones, approximately 85% detected once. This material consisted of unsorted PBMCs, taken 0.5 years after starting antiretroviral therapy. Every receptor here comes from a woman aged 40 to 55 with HIV.

This clone has only one observation. The chain recombines TRBV18 with TRBJ1-4; TRBD1 might be the D (5 bases). V was trimmed by 3 bases and J by 7 bases, leaving 12 bases between them. This CDR3 region has 14 residues. Looked up from germline, CDR1 is KGHSH and CDR2 is LQKENI. This CDR3 reads CASSPRGAGEKLFF. The CDR3 DNA reads TGTGCCAGCTCACCGCGGGGCGCCGGTGAAAAACTGTTTTTT.

This clone was recorded a few times. The chain joins TRBV7-9 to TRBJ2-7, with 8 bases matching TRBD1. The V segment lost 5 bases and the J segment 5 bases; nucleotides outside the gene matches: 2. The CDR3 runs to 12 residues. Germline assignment: CDR1 SEHNR and CDR2 FQNEAQ (reference sequence). This CDR3 is CASSATGDEQYF. The CDR3 DNA follows: TGTGCCAGCAGCGCGACAGGGGACGAGCAGTACTTC.

The chain employs TRBV7-2 and TRBJ1-5, with a weak D call TRBD1 (6 bases). Trimming cost V 6 bases and J 5 bases, with 17 bases left between them. The CDR3 covers 15 residues. The germline V gene encodes CDR1 SGHTA and CDR2 FQGNSA. The CDR3 DNA follows: TGTGCCAGCAGTTTACAGGGAGCTACCCATCAGCCCCAGCATTTT. Amino acid sequence: CASSLQGATHQPQHF.

The chain recombines TRBV9 with TRBJ2-1, with 8 bases matching TRBD1. Germline CDR1 and CDR2: SGDLS and YYNGEE. This CDR3 spans 15 amino acids. V gave up 3 bases and J gave up 1 base; unmatched junction bases: 3. CDR3 nucleotide sequence: TGTGCCAGCAGCGATGGACAGGGTTCCTACAATGAGCAGTTCTTC. The encoded protein is CASSDGQGSYNEQFF.

The chain has TRBV5-1 and TRBJ2-2; D gene unclear. Trimming stripped 0 bases from V and 4 bases from J, with 4 bases between. Germline CDR1 SGHRS, CDR2 YFSETQ. The CDR3 is made up of 13 amino acids. The CDR3 sequence is CASSLGATGELFF. The CDR3 DNA is TGCGCCAGCAGCTTGGGAGCCACCGGGGAGCTGTTTTTT.

The rearrangement joins TRBV19 to TRBJ2-7; D perhaps matches TRBD1 (6 bases). The V end was cut by 4 bases, the J end by 5 bases, with 12 bases between. Per the germline V gene, CDR1 is LNHDA and CDR2 is SQIVND (reference sequence). The CDR3 spans 13 residues. The CDR3 nucleotides are TGTGCCAGTAGTAGGCAGGGGACCCACGAGCAGTACTTC. Its protein product is CASSRQGTHEQYF. Full variable domain (rest looked up from reference TRBV19 and TRBJ2-7): DGGITQSPKYLFRKEGQNVTLSCEQNLNHDAMYWYRQDPGQGLRLIYYSQIVNDFQKGDIAEGYSVSREKKESFPLTVTSAQKNPTAFYLCASSRQGTHEQYFGPGTRLTVT.

This chain joins TRBV2 and TRBJ2-1; TRBD2 agrees at 7 bases. From germline, CDR1 is SNHLY and CDR2 FYNNEI. Trimming took 7 bases from V and 4 from J; bases not matched to a gene: 7. The CDR3 contains 14 residues. Written as DNA, the CDR3 is TGTGCCAGCAAGGGAGCGGGACCTTACAATGAGCAGTTCTTC. This gives the protein CASKGAGPYNEQFF.

V is TRBV18 and J is TRBJ1-2, with D possibly TRBD1 on 6 matching bases. CDR1 is KGHSH and CDR2 is LQKENI in the germline V gene. Trimming took off 6 bases at V and 4 bases at J, with 15 bases between the two ends. CDR3 size: 14 residues. CDR3: CASSHRDTTYGYTF. The CDR3 bases are TGTGCCAGCTCTCATCGGGACACCACCTATGGCTACACCTTC.

This chain joins TRBV7-9 and TRBJ1-4; D is ambiguous. This CDR3 region has 15 residues. V was clipped by 5 bases and J by 3 bases, with 13 bases between them. The V gene's germline CDR1 is SEHNR and CDR2 FQNEAQ (reference sequence). CDR3 amino acids: CASSGLLGSNEKLFF. Here the CDR3 DNA reads TGTGCCAGCAGCGGATTGCTAGGGTCTAATGAAAAACTGTTTTTT.

The genes are TRBV5-1 and TRBJ2-1; 14 bases line up with TRBD2. The V and J ends lost 4 bases and 7 bases, in that order; junction bases with no gene match: 7. Germline values: CDR1 SGHRS, CDR2 YFSETQ. The CDR3 is 16 amino acids. CDR3 bases: TGCGCCAGCAGCGCGGGACTAGCGGGAGCATGGAATGAGCAGTTCTTC. This gives the protein CASSAGLAGAWNEQFF.

This sequence joins TRBV9 and TRBJ2-7; D ambiguous. Trimming removed 0 bases at V and 4 bases at J, with 11 bases between. The CDR3 is 14 amino acids. Per the germline V gene, CDR1 is SGDLS and CDR2 is YYNGEE. The CDR3 region has the DNA TGTGCCAGCAGCGTAGACGGATTAGGGTACGAGCAGTACTTC. Amino acids: CASSVDGLGYEQYF.

The rearrangement uses TRBV9 and TRBJ2-1; 7 bases agree with TRBD2. V gave up 9 bases and J gave up 6 bases; unmatched junction bases: 9. This CDR3 contains 13 residues. Germline CDR1 is SGDLS and CDR2 is YYNGEE. CDR3 residues: CATGGSSINEQFF. As DNA, the CDR3 is TGTGCCACCGGCGGGAGTTCAATCAATGAGCAGTTCTTC.

The J gene is TRBJ2-7, the V gene TRBV27; no firm D call. The CDR3 extends over 14 amino acids. Trimming cost V 7 bases and J 2 bases, with 15 bases left between them. Per the germline V gene, CDR1 is MNHEY and CDR2 is SMNVEV (reference sequence). The CDR3 nucleotides read TGTGCCAGCACCCCGAGTGGGAATCCCTACGAGCAGTACTTC. Amino acids: CASTPSGNPYEQYF.

The chain joins TRBV7-2 to TRBJ2-4, with a tentative D call TRBD1 (6 bases). Germline V gives CDR1 SGHTA, CDR2 FQGNSA. CDR3 size: 14 residues. Trimming removed 1 base from V and 8 bases from J, with 12 bases in between. CDR3 in amino acids: CASSLEQGRDIQYF. The CDR3 DNA follows: TGTGCCAGCAGCTTAGAACAGGGCAGGGACATTCAGTACTTC.

V gene TRBV9 combines with J gene TRBJ2-7, with a tentative D call TRBD1 (6 bases). Trimming shortened V by 6 bases and J by 2 bases, and 18 bases separated the two germline ends. CDR1 is SGDLS, CDR2 YYNGEE, per germline. The CDR3 sequence is 15 residues long. CDR3 region: CASTPEAGATYEQYF. DNA of the CDR3: TGTGCCAGCACCCCCGAGGCAGGGGCTACCTACGAGCAGTACTTC.

This rearrangement joins TRBV4-3 to TRBJ2-5, with D unresolved. Looked up from germline, CDR1 is LGHNA and CDR2 is YSLEER. CDR3 length: 14 amino acids. Trimming pared 0 bases from V and 1 base from J, leaving 6 bases between. The CDR3: CASSQERTQETQYF. CDR3 sequence (DNA): TGCGCCAGCAGCCAAGAAAGGACCCAAGAGACCCAGTACTTC.

The chain joins TRBV6-5 to TRBJ2-2; D call uncertain. V was trimmed by 4 bases and J by 6 bases, leaving 6 bases between them. The CDR3 is 12 amino acids. Germline lookup yields CDR1 MNHEY and CDR2 SVGAGI. In nucleotides, the CDR3 is TGTGCCAGCAGTTTTACCGCCGGGGAGCTGTTTTTT. This translates into CASSFTAGELFF.

This chain uses TRBV28 with TRBJ2-2; unclear D gene. The germline V gene has CDR1 MDHEN and CDR2 SYDVKM. This CDR3 is 15 amino acids long. Trimming stripped 3 bases from V and 1 base from J, with 9 bases between. The DNA for the CDR3 is TGTGCCAGCAGTTTTTTCACCAGGAACACCGGGGAGCTGTTTTTT. Residues: CASSFFTRNTGELFF.

The chain carries TRBV6-5 and TRBJ2-2; 8 nucleotides align to TRBD1. The CDR3 is 15 residues long. Germline loops: CDR1 MNHEY, CDR2 SVGAGI. The V and J ends lost 6 bases and 3 bases, in that order; junction bases with no gene match: 6. The DNA of the CDR3 is TGTGCCAGCAGCCCGGACAGGGTAGACACCGGGGAGCTGTTTTTT. Its translation is CASSPDRVDTGELFF.

The rearrangement links TRBV15 to TRBJ2-1, with 7 bases fitting TRBD1. Germline values: CDR1 LNHNV, CDR2 YYDKDF (reference sequence). The V and J ends lost 3 bases and 6 bases, in that order; junction bases with no gene match: 11. The CDR3 is 16 residues long. The CDR3 protein is CATSSVDRVRSNEQFF. The CDR3 DNA sequence: TGTGCCACCAGCAGTGTCGACAGGGTGCGTAGCAATGAGCAGTTCTTC.

With respect to this clone: A junction end diverges from the germline sequence, so it may reflect a read error. This chain connects TRBV7-7 to TRBJ2-3, with 8 bases matching TRBD2. The CDR3 has 16 residues. In germline, CDR1 is SSHAT, CDR2 FNYEAQ (reference sequence). As DNA, the CDR3 is TGTGCTAGCAGCTTCTATCCATCACTAGCGGAGAGTACGCAGTATTTT. Amino acids: CASSFYPSLAESTQYF.

V is TRBV15 and J is TRBJ2-2; no clear D gene. This CDR3 has 15 residues. CDR1 LNHNV and CDR2 YYDKDF come from the germline V gene (reference sequence). V lost 0 bases, J lost 7 bases, and 12 bases lay in between. CDR3 DNA sequence: TGTGCCACCAGCAGAGAAAGACATCCGGGCGGGGAGCTGTTTTTT. This gives the protein CATSRERHPGGELFF. Full variable domain (outside the CDR3, taken from reference TRBV15 and TRBJ2-2): DAMVIQNPRYQVTQFGKPVTLSCSQTLNHNVMYWYQQKSSQAPKLLFHYYDKDFNNEADTPDNFQSRRPNTSFCFLDIRSPGLGDTAMYLCATSRERHPGGELFFGEGSRLTVL.

The CDR3 loop is CASSLAPISQGGTEAFF. Written as DNA, the CDR3 is TGTGCCAGCAGCTTAGCGCCTATTTCCCAGGGCGGCACTGAAGCTTTCTTT. The genes are TRBV7-9 and TRBJ1-1, with a weak D call TRBD1 (5 bases). V was clipped by 0 bases and J by 4 bases, with 18 bases between them. CDR3 length: 17 amino acids. Germline CDR1 is SEHNR and CDR2 is FQNEAQ (reference sequence).

V is TRBV11-2 and J is TRBJ1-4; no firm D call. V gave up 1 base and J gave up 8 bases, with 11 bases separating them. Germline-derived CDR1 and CDR2 are SGHAT and FQNNGV. CDR3 length: 14 residues. The CDR3 DNA follows: TGTGCCAGCAGCTTAGGGGTGCCCATGGAAAAACTGTTTTTT. This translates into CASSLGVPMEKLFF.

The chain joins TRBV5-8 to TRBJ2-5, with 14 bases aligning to TRBD2. The V gene end was trimmed by 3 bases and the J gene end by 2 bases; junction bases not matched to a gene: 6. The germline V gene encodes CDR1 SGHTS and CDR2 YDEGEE. CDR3 length equals 17 residues. The CDR3 spells CASSSGLAGVYQETQYF. DNA for the CDR3: TGTGCCAGCAGCTCGGGACTAGCGGGAGTTTATCAAGAGACCCAGTACTTC.

The gene calls are TRBV6-5 and TRBJ2-1; 8 bases line up with TRBD2. Germline-derived CDR1 and CDR2 are MNHEY and SVGAGI. J lost 5 bases, V lost 5 bases, and 8 bases had no gene match. This CDR3 spans 15 amino acids. The CDR3 spells CASSGPSGGNNEQFF. In nucleotides, the CDR3 is TGTGCCAGCAGTGGCCCCAGCGGGGGCAACAATGAGCAGTTCTTC.

The table lists this clone with a few counts. The chain carries TRBV19 and TRBJ1-4; the D is unclear. The length of the CDR3 is 13 residues. The V end lost 6 bases, the J end lost 5 bases, and 10 bases lay between the germline ends. From germline, CDR1 is LNHDA and CDR2 SQIVND (reference sequence). In nucleotides, the CDR3 is TGTGCCAGTAGGGGGTTCGAAAATGAAAAACTGTTTTTT. This translates into CASRGFENEKLFF.

This chain joins TRBV10-3 and TRBJ2-5; 9 bases are a match to TRBD1. CDR1 and CDR2 (germline): ENHRY, SYGVKD. The CDR3 length is 15 residues. V trimming: 3 bases; J trimming: 1 base; junction bases outside the gene matches: 3. CDR3 in amino acids: CAISEYRGLQETQYF. In DNA form, the CDR3 reads TGTGCCATCAGTGAATACAGGGGGCTCCAAGAGACCCAGTACTTC.